Below, 21 T cell receptor beta chains from the same sample are listed, as sequenced in a study of CD8 T cells in ankylosing spondylitis. Overall study results and limits: Several highly homologous variants made up a TCR beta motif, and this motif appeared characteristic of ankylosing spondylitis blood.

TCRdb processed the 5' RACE reads anew with MiXCR; each CDR3 protein has one entry. This sample has hundreds of thousands of distinct CDR3 sequences, with 17% found just once. These TCRs are of unknown antigen specificity. The sequencing input was blood, either unsorted or a sorted T cell fraction (not recorded which). The receptors were sampled from a male donor with ankylosing spondylitis.

The J gene is TRBJ1-2, the V gene TRBV12-3 or TRBV12-4; 8 nucleotides agree with TRBD1. The junction had 6 bases not matched to a gene; V was cut back by 6 bases and J by 6 bases. The CDR3 totals 13 residues. The CDR3, as DNA: TGTGCCAGCAGCCAGGGGGCAGGGGATGGCTACACCTTC. Translating gives CASSQGAGDGYTF.

V and J are TRBV29-1 and TRBJ1-1; TRBD1 might be the D (5 bases). The CDR3 extends over 15 amino acids. From germline, CDR1 is SQVTM and CDR2 ANQGSEA. Between the trimmed V and J ends, which lost 3 bases and 6 bases, there was a span of 20 bases. CDR3 amino acids: CSVEPGGKVGAEAFF. As DNA, the CDR3 is TGCAGCGTTGAGCCGGGGGGTAAGGTCGGTGCTGAAGCTTTCTTT.

This clonotype occurred many times. The V gene is TRBV2, the J gene TRBJ2-1; 10 bases are a match to TRBD2. V lost 4 bases to trimming and J lost 6 bases; unmatched junction nucleotides: 6. The germline V gene has CDR1 SNHLY and CDR2 FYNNEI. The length of the CDR3 is 15 residues. The CDR3 spells CASSVQAGGPNEQFF. Here the CDR3 DNA reads TGTGCCAGCAGTGTTCAAGCGGGAGGGCCCAATGAGCAGTTCTTC.

This clonotype showed up many times. The rearrangement links TRBV5-1 to TRBJ2-1, with unresolved D. Germline V CDR1 and CDR2: SGHRS, YFSETQ. V dropped 0 bases and J dropped 4 bases, with 11 bases sitting between them. The CDR3 contains 15 residues. The DNA for the CDR3 is TGCGCCAGCAGCTTGGCGGGCGGAGCATACAATGAGCAGTTCTTC. This encodes CASSLAGGAYNEQFF.

This clonotype was seen at least ten times. The chain uses TRBV10-3 and TRBJ2-3, with 10 bases aligning to TRBD2. The J segment lost 1 base and the V segment lost 6 bases, leaving 1 base of the junction unmatched. The length of the CDR3 is 14 residues. Germline V gene lookup returns CDR1 ENHRY and CDR2 SYGVKD. The CDR3 loop is CAIRSGGGTDTQYF. In DNA, the CDR3 is TGTGCCATCAGAAGCGGGGGGGGCACAGATACGCAGTATTTT.

This clonotype was detected a few times. V usage is TRBV5-5 and J usage is TRBJ2-7; 12 bases match TRBD2. In germline, CDR1 is SGHKS, CDR2 YYEKEE (reference sequence). The CDR3 contains 15 residues. The V segment lost 3 bases and the J segment 4 bases; nucleotides outside the gene matches: 5. Here the CDR3 DNA reads TGTGCCAGCAGCTCGGGGACTAGCGGGCGTTACGAGCAGTACTTC. Amino acid sequence: CASSSGTSGRYEQYF.

A few counts support this clonotype. The genes are TRBV7-2 and TRBJ2-7; D is possibly TRBD2 (7 bases). Trimming took off 4 bases at V and 3 bases at J, with 16 bases between the two ends. This CDR3 has 15 amino acids. Germline V gene sequence: CDR1 SGHTA, CDR2 FQGNSA. The CDR3 loop is CASSSRGGGSYEQYF. The CDR3 nucleotides are TGTGCCAGCAGCTCAAGGGGGGGTGGGAGCTACGAGCAGTACTTC.

The chain combines TRBV7-9 with TRBJ1-2, with no clear D. The CDR3 runs 12 residues. Germline loops: CDR1 SEHNR, CDR2 FQNEAQ (reference sequence). Trimming removed 5 bases at V and 6 bases at J, with 10 bases between. CDR3 bases: TGTGCCAGCAGCGCCACGGGCCATGGCTACACCTTC. Translation: CASSATGHGYTF.

The V gene is TRBV6-2 or TRBV6-3, the J gene TRBJ2-7; D is unclear. Trimming removed 7 bases at V and 0 bases at J, with 19 bases between. This CDR3 has 16 amino acids. The germline V gene encodes CDR1 MNHEY and CDR2 SVGEGT. CDR3 region: CASNYYGSSFSYEQYF. CDR3 nucleotide sequence: TGTGCCAGCAACTACTATGGCAGTTCCTTCTCCTACGAGCAGTACTTC.

This clonotype was observed at least ten times. The chain carries TRBV7-8 and TRBJ1-5, with a weak D call TRBD1 (5 bases). The length of the CDR3 is 15 residues. The V gene's germline CDR1 is SGHVS and CDR2 FQNEAQ. V lost 5 bases to trimming and J lost 4 bases, with 15 bases between them. The CDR3 here is CASSPGTDFNQPQHF. The DNA of the CDR3 is TGTGCCAGCAGCCCCGGGACGGACTTTAATCAGCCCCAGCATTTT.

The chain uses TRBV20-1 and TRBJ2-3; the D gene is possibly TRBD2 (6 bases). The germline V gene has CDR1 DFQATT and CDR2 SNEGSKA (reference sequence). V lost 0 bases and J 2 bases, leaving 12 bases between the germline ends. This CDR3 has 15 residues. The chain's CDR3 is CSARDQRRDTDTQYF. CDR3 nucleotides: TGCAGTGCTAGAGATCAGCGGCGGGACACAGATACGCAGTATTTT.

This chain connects TRBV20-1 to TRBJ2-1; D may be TRBD2 (6 bases). The CDR3 covers 16 residues. Germline CDR1 reads DFQATT; CDR2 reads SNEGSKA (reference sequence). V was clipped by 7 bases and J by 0 bases, with 19 bases between them. For the CDR3, the DNA is TGCAGTGGAACCGGGACTCAAGGGAGCTCCTACAATGAGCAGTTCTTC. Translating it yields CSGTGTQGSSYNEQFF.

Here the CDR3 DNA reads TGCGCCAGCAGCCAACCGCAGGCCCTAGCGGGAAGATTCAATGAGCAGTTCTTC. Translation: CASSQPQALAGRFNEQFF. The V gene is TRBV4-1, the J gene TRBJ2-1, with 9 bases aligning to TRBD2. CDR3 length: 18 residues. The germline V gene encodes CDR1 MGHRA and CDR2 YSYEKL. J gave up 6 bases and V 2 bases, and 14 bases lay outside the gene matches.

This clonotype was counted between two and nine times. V gene TRBV24-1 combines with J gene TRBJ2-1; TRBD2 matches 10 bases. Trimming took 3 bases from V and 9 from J; bases not matched to a gene: 1. The CDR3 totals 13 residues. Germline loops: CDR1 KGHDR, CDR2 SFDVKD. In nucleotides, the CDR3 is TGTGCCACCAGTGATAGGACTAGCGGTGAGCAGTTCTTC. Translating gives CATSDRTSGEQFF.

The gene calls are TRBV20-1 and TRBJ2-7; D remains unclear. The length of the CDR3 is 14 residues. Per germline, CDR1 DFQATT and CDR2 SNEGSKA (reference sequence). V lost 6 bases, J lost 4 bases, and 19 bases lay in between. CDR3 sequence: CSANSADRNYEQYF. The CDR3, as DNA: TGCAGTGCAAATTCGGCAGATAGGAATTACGAGCAGTACTTC.

This rearrangement joins TRBV13 to TRBJ2-7; TRBD2 aligns across 11 bases. Germline V gene sequence: CDR1 PRHDT, CDR2 FYEKMQ (reference sequence). V dropped 8 bases and J dropped 6; count of bases not matched to a gene: 9. The CDR3 is 14 amino acids. The DNA of the CDR3 is TGTGCCAGCTCTAGAATAGCGGGGGGGATCGAGCAGTACTTC. Amino acid sequence: CASSRIAGGIEQYF.

The rearrangement joins TRBV12-3 or TRBV12-4 to TRBJ1-4; D remains ambiguous. The CDR3 length is 14 residues. The ends were cut back, 6 bases at V and 4 bases at J, with 12 bases in the middle. CDR3 loop: CASSLERSNEKLFF. Written as DNA, the CDR3 is TGTGCCAGCAGCCTTGAGAGGAGTAATGAAAAACTGTTTTTT.

This clonotype was counted a few times. CDR3 nucleotides: TGCGCCAGCAGCCCACAAGCGGGGGGGCTTTTGTACAATGAGCAGTTCTTC. Its translation is CASSPQAGGLLYNEQFF. The rearrangement joins TRBV5-1 to TRBJ2-1; 10 bases fit TRBD2. The junction had 11 bases not matched to a gene; V was cut back by 4 bases and J by 4 bases. Germline V lookup: CDR1 SGHRS, CDR2 YFSETQ. This CDR3 spans 17 amino acids.

The sample holds a few counts of this clonotype. The chain combines TRBV2 with TRBJ1-5; D ambiguous. The CDR3 sequence is 14 residues long. Germline-derived CDR1 and CDR2 are SNHLY and FYNNEI. V dropped 5 bases and J dropped 7 bases, with 15 bases sitting between them. For the CDR3, the DNA is TGTGCCAGCAGTACCCTAACCCAGAGACAGCCCCAGCATTTT. It codes for CASSTLTQRQPQHF. Full variable domain (remainder filled in from reference TRBV2 and TRBJ1-5): EPEVTQTPSHQVTQMGQEVILRCVPISNHLYFYWYRQILGQKVEFLVSFYNNEISEKSEIFDDQFSVERPDGSNFTLKIRSTKLEDSAMYFCASSTLTQRQPQHFGDGTRLSIL.

V usage is TRBV19 and J usage is TRBJ1-5; no reliable D call. The CDR3 totals 16 residues. Looked up from germline, CDR1 is LNHDA and CDR2 is SQIVND (reference sequence). V was trimmed by 3 bases and J by 2 bases, leaving 14 bases between them. The CDR3: CASSIAFASRNQPQHF. The CDR3 DNA sequence: TGTGCCAGTAGTATCGCGTTCGCCTCACGCAATCAGCCCCAGCATTTT.

The sample holds a few counts of this clonotype. V and J are TRBV5-1 and TRBJ2-3, with 8 bases that match TRBD1. Germline V gene data show CDR1 as SGHRS and CDR2 as YFSETQ. CDR3 length equals 14 residues. V shed 4 bases, J shed 5 bases, and the junction held 6 bases outside the gene matches. The CDR3 spells CASSKRQGIDTQYF. The CDR3 coding sequence is TGCGCCAGCAGCAAAAGACAGGGGATAGATACGCAGTATTTT.